This T cell receptor (beta chain) was captured by sequencing in a study of cytomegalovirus exposure and HLA in healthy donors. Study-level background: Unique TCRs numbering about 85 million, obtained from HLA-typed donors, made up an early data release.

It was with 60 Vbeta and 13 Jbeta primers that the PCR ran. This table comes from immunoSEQ multiplex PCR, and its TCRdb copy is limited to in-frame clones, with some not included. The data hold 100,000 to 150,000 clones, with around 83% observed a single time. As concerns this clone: Its antigen is currently unknown.

Study-wide results and caveats: An analysis done earlier found most TCR beta V segments productive about 87% or about 30% of the time.

Source material: PBMCs. The sequence derives from a woman younger than 35 in good health and CMV-seropositive.

The CDR3 sequence: CASSQGSGGDTDTQYF. CDR3 sequence (DNA): TGTGCCAGCAGCCAAGGTAGCGGGGGGGACACAGATACGCAGTATTTT. The rearrangement joins TRBV14 to TRBJ2-3; 11 bases are shared with TRBD2. The germline CDR1 and CDR2 sequences are SGHDN and FVKESK. The CDR3 runs to 16 residues. The V gene end was trimmed by 1 base and the J gene end by 2 bases; junction bases not matched to a gene: 2.